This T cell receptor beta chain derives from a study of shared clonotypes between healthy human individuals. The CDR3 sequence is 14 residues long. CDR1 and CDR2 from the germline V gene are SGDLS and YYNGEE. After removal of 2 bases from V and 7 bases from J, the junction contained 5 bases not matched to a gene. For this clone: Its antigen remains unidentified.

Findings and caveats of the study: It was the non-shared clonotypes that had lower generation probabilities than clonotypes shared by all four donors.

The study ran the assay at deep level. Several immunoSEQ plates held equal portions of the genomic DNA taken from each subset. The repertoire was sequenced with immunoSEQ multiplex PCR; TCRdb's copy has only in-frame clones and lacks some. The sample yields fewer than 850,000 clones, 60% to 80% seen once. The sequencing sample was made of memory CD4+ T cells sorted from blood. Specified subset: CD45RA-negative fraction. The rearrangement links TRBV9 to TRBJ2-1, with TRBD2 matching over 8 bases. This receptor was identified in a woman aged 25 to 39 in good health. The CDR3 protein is CASSVQGLVNEQFF. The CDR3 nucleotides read TGTGCCAGCAGCGTCCAGGGACTAGTAAATGAGCAGTTCTTC.